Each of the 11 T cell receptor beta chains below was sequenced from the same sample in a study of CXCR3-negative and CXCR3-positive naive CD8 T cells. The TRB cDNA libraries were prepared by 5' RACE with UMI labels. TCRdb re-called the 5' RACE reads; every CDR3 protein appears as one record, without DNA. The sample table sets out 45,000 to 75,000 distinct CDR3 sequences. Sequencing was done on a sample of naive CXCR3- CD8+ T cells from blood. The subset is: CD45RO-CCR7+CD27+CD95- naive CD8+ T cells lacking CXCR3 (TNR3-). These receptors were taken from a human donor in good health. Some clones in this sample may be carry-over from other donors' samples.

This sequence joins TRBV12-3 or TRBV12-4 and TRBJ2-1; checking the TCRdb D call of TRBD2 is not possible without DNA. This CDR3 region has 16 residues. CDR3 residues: CASSPIAGGPYNEQFF.

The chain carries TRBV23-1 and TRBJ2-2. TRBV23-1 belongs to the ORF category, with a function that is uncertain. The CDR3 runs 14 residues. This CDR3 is CASIPTRNTGQLFF.

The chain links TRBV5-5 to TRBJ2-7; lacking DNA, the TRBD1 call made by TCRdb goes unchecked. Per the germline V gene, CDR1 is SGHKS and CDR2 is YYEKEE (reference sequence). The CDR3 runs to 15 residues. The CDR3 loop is CASSSGTGFSYEQYF.

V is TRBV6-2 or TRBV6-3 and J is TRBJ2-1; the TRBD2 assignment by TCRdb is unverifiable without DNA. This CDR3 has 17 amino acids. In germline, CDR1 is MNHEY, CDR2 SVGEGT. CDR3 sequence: CASSWPSGRYSYNEQFF.

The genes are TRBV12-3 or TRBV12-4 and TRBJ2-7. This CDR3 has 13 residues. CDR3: CASSFYSPYEQYF.

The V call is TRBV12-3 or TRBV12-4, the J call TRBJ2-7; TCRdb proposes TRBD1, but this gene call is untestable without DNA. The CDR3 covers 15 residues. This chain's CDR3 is CASSLAHAGGYEQYF.

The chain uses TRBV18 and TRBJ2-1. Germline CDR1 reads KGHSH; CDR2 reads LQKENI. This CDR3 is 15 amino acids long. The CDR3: CASSPPIEPYNEQFF.

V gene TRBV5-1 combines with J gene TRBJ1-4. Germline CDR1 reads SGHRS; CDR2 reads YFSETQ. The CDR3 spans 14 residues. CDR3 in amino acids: CASSSDTEPEKLFF.

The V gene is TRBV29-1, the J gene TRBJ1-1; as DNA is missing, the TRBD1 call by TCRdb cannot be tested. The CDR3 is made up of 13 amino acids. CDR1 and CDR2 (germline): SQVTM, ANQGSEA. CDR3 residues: CSVEVGQGTEAFF.

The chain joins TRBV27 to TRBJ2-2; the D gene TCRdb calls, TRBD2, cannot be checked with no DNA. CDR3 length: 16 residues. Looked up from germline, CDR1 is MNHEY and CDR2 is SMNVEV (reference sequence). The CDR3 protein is CASSSGAAPNTGELFF.

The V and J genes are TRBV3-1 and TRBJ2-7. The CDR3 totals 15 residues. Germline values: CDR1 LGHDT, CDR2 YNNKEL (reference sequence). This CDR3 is CASSQDWSFSYEQYF.